The source of this T cell receptor beta chain is a study of shared clonotypes between healthy human individuals. In this sample, this clone turned up once. Germline lookup yields CDR1 LGHNA and CDR2 YSLEER. With 1 base removed from V and 4 bases from J, the gap between germline ends came to 10 bases. This CDR3 is 14 amino acids long. Each cell subset's genomic DNA was divided evenly among several immunoSEQ plates. In replicate PCRs of unsorted PBMC, about 300 ng DNA, tens of thousands of T cell genomes, was used. Measured with immunoSEQ multiplex PCR; TCRdb has only the in-frame clones, and not every one. Among roughly 500,000 clones listed, 70% to 80% were seen once.

This TCR came from a woman aged 40-49 years in good health. Some clones in this sample may be carry-over from other donors' samples. The chain recombines TRBV4-3 with TRBJ2-5; D gene ambiguous. Sequencing was done on a sample of PBMCs. The CDR3 loop is CASSQGSVAETQYF. The CDR3 region has the DNA TGCGCCAGCAGCCAAGGGTCGGTCGCAGAGACCCAGTACTTC.